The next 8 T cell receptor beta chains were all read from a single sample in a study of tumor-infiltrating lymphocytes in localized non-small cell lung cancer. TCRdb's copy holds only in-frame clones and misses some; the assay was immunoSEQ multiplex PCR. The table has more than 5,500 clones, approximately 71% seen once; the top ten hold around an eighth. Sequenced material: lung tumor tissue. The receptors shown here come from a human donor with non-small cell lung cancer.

CDR3 residues: CASSWGGQGAMNTEAFF. For the CDR3, the DNA is TGCGCCAGCAGCTGGGGGGGACAGGGGGCAATGAACACTGAAGCTTTCTTT. This chain uses TRBV5-1 with TRBJ1-1; TRBD1 matches 12 bases. The germline V gene has CDR1 SGHRS and CDR2 YFSETQ. The V and J ends lost 3 bases and 0 bases, in that order; junction bases with no gene match: 6. The CDR3 runs 17 residues.

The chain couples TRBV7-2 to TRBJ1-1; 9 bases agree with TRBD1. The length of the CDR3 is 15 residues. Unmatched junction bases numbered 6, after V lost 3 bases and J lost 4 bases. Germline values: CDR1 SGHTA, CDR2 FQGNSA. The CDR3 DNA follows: TGTGCCAGCAGCTTGGACAGGGGAGTGGGCACTGAAGCTTTCTTT. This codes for CASSLDRGVGTEAFF.

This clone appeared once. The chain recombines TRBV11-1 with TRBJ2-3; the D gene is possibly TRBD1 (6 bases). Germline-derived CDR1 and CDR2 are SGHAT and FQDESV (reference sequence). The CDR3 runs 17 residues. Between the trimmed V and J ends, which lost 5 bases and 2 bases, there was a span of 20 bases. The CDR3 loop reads CASSPRGRGRPTDTQYF. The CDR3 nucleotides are TGTGCCAGCAGCCCCCGCGGCAGGGGTCGTCCCACAGATACGCAGTATTTT.

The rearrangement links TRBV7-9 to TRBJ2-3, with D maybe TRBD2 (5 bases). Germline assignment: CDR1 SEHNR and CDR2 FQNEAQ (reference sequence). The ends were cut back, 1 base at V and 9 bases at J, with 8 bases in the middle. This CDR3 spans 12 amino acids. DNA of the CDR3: TGTGCCAGCAGCTTAGTCGACTACACGCAGTATTTT. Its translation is CASSLVDYTQYF.

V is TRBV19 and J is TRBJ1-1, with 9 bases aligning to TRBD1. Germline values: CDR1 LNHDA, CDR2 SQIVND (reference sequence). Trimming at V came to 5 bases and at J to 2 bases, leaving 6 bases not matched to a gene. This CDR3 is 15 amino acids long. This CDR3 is CASSFMTGGNTEAFF. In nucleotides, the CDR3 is TGTGCCAGTAGTTTTATGACAGGGGGAAACACTGAAGCTTTCTTT.

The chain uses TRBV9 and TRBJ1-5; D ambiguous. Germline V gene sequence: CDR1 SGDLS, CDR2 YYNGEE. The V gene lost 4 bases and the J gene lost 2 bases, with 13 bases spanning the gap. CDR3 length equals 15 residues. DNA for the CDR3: TGTGCCAGCAGCAGGACTCCTGGGGGCAATCAGCCCCAGCATTTT. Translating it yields CASSRTPGGNQPQHF. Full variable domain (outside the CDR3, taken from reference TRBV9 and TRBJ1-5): DSGVTQTPKHLITATGQRVTLRCSPRSGDLSVYWYQQSLDQGLQFLIQYYNGEERAKGNILERFSAQQFPDLHSELNLSSLELGDSALYFCASSRTPGGNQPQHFGDGTRLSIL.

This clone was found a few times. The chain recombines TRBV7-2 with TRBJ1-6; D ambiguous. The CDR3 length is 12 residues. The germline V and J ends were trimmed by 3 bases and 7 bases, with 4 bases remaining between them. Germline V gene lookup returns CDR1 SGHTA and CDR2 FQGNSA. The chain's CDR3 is CASSFRNSPLHF. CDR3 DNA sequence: TGTGCCAGCAGCTTTCGGAATTCACCCCTCCACTTT.

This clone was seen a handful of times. The CDR3 sequence: CASSDSSGGANEQFF. The CDR3 DNA sequence: TGTGCCAGCAGTGACTCTAGCGGGGGGGCCAATGAGCAGTTCTTC. The gene calls are TRBV6-4 and TRBJ2-1; 11 bases agree with TRBD2. V was pared by 0 bases and J by 6 bases, with 1 base of the junction left unmatched. The CDR3 totals 15 residues. CDR1 is MRHNA, CDR2 SNTAGT, per germline.